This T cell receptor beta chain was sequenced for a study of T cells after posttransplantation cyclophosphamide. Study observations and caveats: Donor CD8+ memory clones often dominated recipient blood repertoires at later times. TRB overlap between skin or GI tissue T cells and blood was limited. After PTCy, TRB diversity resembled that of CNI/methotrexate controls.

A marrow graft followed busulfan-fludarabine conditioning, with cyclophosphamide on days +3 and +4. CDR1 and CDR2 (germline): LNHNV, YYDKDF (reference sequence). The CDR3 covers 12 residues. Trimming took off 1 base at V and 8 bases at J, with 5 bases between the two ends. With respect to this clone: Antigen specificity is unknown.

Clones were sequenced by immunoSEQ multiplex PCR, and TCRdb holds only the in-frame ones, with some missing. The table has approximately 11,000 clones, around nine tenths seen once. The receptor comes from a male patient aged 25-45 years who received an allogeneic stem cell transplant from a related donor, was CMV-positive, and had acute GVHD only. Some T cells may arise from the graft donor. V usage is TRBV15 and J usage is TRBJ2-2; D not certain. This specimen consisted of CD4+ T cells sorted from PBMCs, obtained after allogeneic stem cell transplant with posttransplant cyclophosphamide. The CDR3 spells CATSRAVGELFF. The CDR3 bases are TGTGCCACCAGCAGAGCAGTGGGGGAGCTGTTTTTT.